The 2 T cell receptor beta chains reported below all come from one sample, sequenced in a study of naive and memory T cell subsets. Treatment given: skin biopsy from PPD injection site in Mantoux-positive individual. A UMI-containing oligonucleotide was joined by 3' ligation to the TCR cDNA template. Four PCR rounds used nested alpha and beta constant region primers plus the SP2 primer. TCRdb ran MiXCR on the UMI-ligation and nested PCR reads and lists one entry per CDR3 protein. The sample includes around 14,000 distinct CDR3 sequences, around 5.2% of them seen just once. The sequencing here drew on skin, taken from a tuberculin skin test site. These receptors came from an adult in good health.

This clonotype is categorized as medium-sized. This chain links TRBV4-3 with TRBJ2-3, with no clear D. Germline V CDR1 and CDR2: LGHNA, YSLEER. The CDR3 contains 17 residues. V was trimmed by 1 base and J by 2 bases, leaving 16 bases between them. The CDR3 region is CASSQGGGPEFTDTQYF. CDR3 coding DNA: TGCGCCAGCAGCCAAGGAGGCGGTCCAGAGTTCACAGATACGCAGTATTTT.

This clonotype was picked up many times. The chain links TRBV14 to TRBJ1-2, with D unresolved. The CDR3 covers 13 residues. With 1 base removed from V and 8 bases from J, the gap between germline ends came to 11 bases. From germline, CDR1 is SGHDN and CDR2 FVKESK. The CDR3 DNA reads TGTGCCAGCAGCCAAGGGAGGGCTCAAGGCTACACCTTC. Translating gives CASSQGRAQGYTF.